In its sample, the clone carrying this TCR beta chain was seen many times. Its cognate antigen is unknown. This entry belongs to a study of CD8 T cells in ankylosing spondylitis. Molecular-barcoded quantitative 5'-RACE produced these TCR beta libraries. Each CDR3 protein gets one entry after TCRdb re-called the 5' RACE reads with MiXCR. This table holds about 210,000 distinct CDR3 sequences, roughly 8.2% found once. Overall study findings and caveats: In peripheral blood, disease-linked CD8+ clones occurred at relatively low frequencies. Characteristic of ankylosing spondylitis blood, it appeared, was a TCR beta motif comprising about eight highly homologous variants. As reported, disease-linked clones showed significant enrichment in matched ankylosing spondylitis synovial fluid.

Germline CDR1 and CDR2: LGHNA and YSLEER. The V gene lost 1 base and the J gene lost 4 bases, with 10 bases spanning the gap. The CDR3 runs 14 residues. This rearrangement joins TRBV4-3 to TRBJ1-1; no reliable D call. This sequence was found in a female donor with ankylosing spondylitis or in good health (not recorded which). The sequenced material came from blood, either unsorted or a sorted T cell fraction (not recorded which). The CDR3 coding sequence is TGCGCCAGCAGCCAAGTACGCGCGGGCACTGAAGCTTTCTTT. This translates into CASSQVRAGTEAFF.